The 31 T cell receptor beta chains reported below all come from one sample, sequenced in a study of blood T cells in healthy people across ages. Using a J-beta primer mix together with a sample-barcoded 5' primer, a second PCR was run for about 6 to 11 cycles. MiXCR, applied by TCRdb to the 5' RACE reads, yields one record per CDR3 protein. The sample carries over 1,500,000 distinct CDR3 sequences, 40% to 55% recorded once. What was sequenced was blood. The receptor set was obtained from a woman in her 40s in good health.

This clonotype has only one observation. The rearrangement uses TRBV20-1 and TRBJ2-5; D unresolved. TRBJ2-7 matches the DNA end more closely, so the J call is doubtful. In germline, CDR1 is DFQATT, CDR2 SNEGSKA (reference sequence). The CDR3 is 15 residues long. DNA for the CDR3: TGCAGTGCTAGCGACTTCGGACCGAAAGTCTACGAGCAGTACTTC. This sequence encodes CSASDFGPKVYEQYF.

The chain has TRBV20-1 and TRBJ1-1; maybe TRBD1 (5 bases). V shed 6 bases and J shed 2 bases, with 13 bases lying between them. From germline, CDR1 is DFQATT and CDR2 SNEGSKA (reference sequence). This CDR3 has 13 residues. CDR3 bases: TGCAGTGCCTGGACACCCCGCAACACTGAAGCTTTCTTT. It encodes CSAWTPRNTEAFF.

The gene calls are TRBV15 and TRBJ1-4, with D unresolved. CDR1 LNHNV and CDR2 YYDKDF come from the germline V gene (reference sequence). The CDR3 has 14 residues. The V and J ends lost 2 bases and 5 bases respectively, with 9 bases between them. CDR3 protein: CATSRQTLNEKLFF. The CDR3 DNA reads as TGTGCCACCAGCAGACAGACTTTAAATGAAAAACTGTTTTTT.

This chain joins TRBV4-1 and TRBJ2-4; D possibly uses TRBD1 or TRBD2 (5 bases each). In germline, CDR1 is MGHRA, CDR2 YSYEKL. V dropped 8 bases and J dropped 13 bases, with 12 bases sitting between them. The length of the CDR3 is 10 residues. The CDR3 region is CASGDGEQYF. CDR3 sequence (DNA): TGCGCCAGCGGGGACGGAGAGCAGTACTTC.

The chain recombines TRBV5-1 with TRBJ2-3, with TRBD2 matching 8 bases. Germline trimming cut 2 bases from V and 4 bases from J; bases unmatched to any gene: 3. The CDR3 is 14 residues long. Germline CDR1 SGHRS, CDR2 YFSETQ. CDR3 in amino acids: CASSFSGVSDTQYF. CDR3 coding DNA: TGCGCCAGCAGCTTTAGCGGGGTGTCAGATACGCAGTATTTT.

The table lists this clonotype with a few counts. The V call is TRBV4-2, the J call TRBJ2-3, with 7 nucleotides matching TRBD2. Trimming took 0 bases from V and 5 from J; bases not matched to a gene: 11. Germline lookup yields CDR1 LGHNA and CDR2 YNFKEQ. The CDR3 is 17 amino acids. DNA for the CDR3: TGTGCCAGCAGCCAAGACGGAGGGACTACCCGGGTAGATACGCAGTATTTT. Amino acids: CASSQDGGTTRVDTQYF.

The CDR3, as DNA: TGTGCCAGCAGTACAGGGGGCGAGGACACTGAAGCTTTCTTT. Translated: CASSTGGEDTEAFF. The chain links TRBV28 to TRBJ1-1; 9 bases agree with TRBD1. The CDR3 spans 14 residues. Germline loops: CDR1 MDHEN, CDR2 SYDVKM. Unmatched junction bases numbered 4, after V lost 5 bases and J lost 3 bases.

V usage is TRBV5-6 and J usage is TRBJ1-2; a weak D match, TRBD1 (6 bases). Germline V gene sequence: CDR1 SGHDT, CDR2 YYEEEE. This CDR3 has 15 residues. V lost 3 bases to trimming and J lost 0 bases, with 12 bases between them. This CDR3 is CASSWDIRANYGYTF. DNA for the CDR3: TGTGCCAGCAGCTGGGACATCCGAGCTAACTATGGCTACACCTTC.

The chain combines TRBV7-9 with TRBJ2-1; 10 nucleotides line up with TRBD1. The V gene end was trimmed by 5 bases and the J gene end by 0 bases; junction bases not matched to a gene: 16. Per germline, CDR1 SEHNR and CDR2 FQNEAQ (reference sequence). The CDR3 contains 20 residues. The CDR3 sequence: CASSPQTGGWGSSSYNEQFF. The CDR3 coding sequence is TGTGCCAGCAGCCCGCAGACAGGGGGCTGGGGAAGCAGCTCCTACAATGAGCAGTTCTTC.

This chain connects TRBV4-2 to TRBJ2-1; D gene ambiguous. Per the germline V gene, CDR1 is LGHNA and CDR2 is YNFKEQ. The CDR3 totals 13 residues. V lost 0 bases and J 8 bases, leaving 8 bases between the germline ends. The CDR3 DNA reads as TGTGCCAGCAGCCAAGATTATAACGATGAGCAGTTCTTC. This encodes CASSQDYNDEQFF.

This clonotype was observed a handful of times. CDR3 nucleotide sequence: TGCAGCGTTTTTCGGCAGGAAACGACGGATTACAATGAGCAGTTCTTC. Translating it yields CSVFRQETTDYNEQFF. This rearrangement joins TRBV29-1 to TRBJ2-1; D gene unclear. Trimming pared 5 bases from V and 4 bases from J, leaving 21 bases between. The germline V gene encodes CDR1 SQVTM and CDR2 ANQGSEA. This CDR3 comprises 16 residues.

V and J are TRBV4-2 and TRBJ1-2; D not certain. Trimming left V 0 bases short and J 7 bases short, with 12 bases between. CDR3 length equals 14 residues. The V gene's germline CDR1 is LGHNA and CDR2 YNFKEQ. CDR3 protein: CASSQDEGKVGYTF. The CDR3 coding sequence is TGTGCCAGCAGCCAAGATGAAGGGAAAGTTGGCTACACCTTC.

Details on this clonotype: One end of the junction is discordant with germline, which a read error may explain. The rearrangement joins TRBV5-1 to TRBJ2-3; unclear D gene. CDR3 length equals 16 residues. Germline V gene sequence: CDR1 SGHRS, CDR2 YFSETQ. CDR3 DNA: TGCGCCAGCAGCTTGGCCCTCTCCCTTAGCACAGATACGCTGTATTTT. Translated, it gives CASSLALSLSTDTLYF.

The rearrangement uses TRBV7-3 and TRBJ2-5; a possible D gene is TRBD1 (6 bases). CDR3 length: 14 residues. V was pared by 6 bases and J by 2 bases, with 13 bases between. In germline, CDR1 is SGHTA, CDR2 FQGTGA. The CDR3 DNA is TGTGCCAGCAGTCAAGGGGGTTTTCAAGAGACCCAGTACTTC. Its protein is CASSQGGFQETQYF. Based on the CDR3 plus reference TRBV7-3 and TRBJ2-5, the full variable domain is GAGVSQTPSNKVTEKGKYVELRCDPISGHTALYWYRQSLGQGPEFLIYFQGTGAADDSGLPNDRFFAVRPEGSVSTLKIQRTERGDSAVYLCASSQGGFQETQYFGPGTRLLVL.

This clonotype turned up a few times. The chain carries TRBV19 and TRBJ1-2; D gene uncertain. Germline assignment: CDR1 LNHDA and CDR2 SQIVND (reference sequence). The CDR3 is 14 amino acids. The V and J ends lost 10 bases and 6 bases respectively, with 21 bases between them. The CDR3 reads CATISGPLRDGYTF. As DNA, the CDR3 is TGTGCCACCATCTCCGGACCATTAAGGGATGGCTACACCTTC.

This clonotype has just a few counts. V is TRBV5-1 and J is TRBJ2-3; TRBD2 aligns across 8 bases. V lost 0 bases and J lost 4; bases outside the gene matches: 7. The length of the CDR3 is 16 residues. Germline assignment: CDR1 SGHRS and CDR2 YFSETQ. The CDR3, as DNA: TGCGCCAGCAGCTTGGTAGGGACTAGGAATCCAGATACGCAGTATTTT. The encoded protein is CASSLVGTRNPDTQYF. Using reference TRBV5-1 and TRBJ2-3 for the parts outside the CDR3, the full variable domain is KAGVTQTPRYLIKTRGQQVTLSCSPISGHRSVSWYQQTPGQGLQFLFEYFSETQRNKGNFPGRFSGRQFSNSRSEMNVSTLELGDSALYLCASSLVGTRNPDTQYFGPGTRLTVL.

This clonotype was detected only once. One end of the junction varies from germline; a read error may be responsible. V gene TRBV9 combines with J gene TRBJ1-2; 7 nucleotides agree with TRBD1. Germline V gives CDR1 SGDLS, CDR2 YYNGEE. The CDR3 has 15 residues. CDR3 protein: CANSPLQGSQSGYTF. As DNA, the CDR3 is TGTGCCAACAGCCCGTTACAGGGGTCCCAGAGTGGCTACACCTTC.

V gene TRBV4-3 combines with J gene TRBJ1-5, with D uncertain. V lost 5 bases and J lost 7, with 12 bases in between. Germline CDR1 and CDR2: LGHNA and YSLEER. This CDR3 is 13 amino acids long. The CDR3 spells CASSFEIRQPQHF. The CDR3 DNA is TGCGCCAGCAGCTTCGAAATCCGCCAGCCCCAGCATTTT.

This rearrangement joins TRBV12-5 to TRBJ2-5, with 9 bases lining up with TRBD2. CDR3 length: 16 amino acids. Germline CDR1 is LGHNT and CDR2 is FRNRAP. V was pared by 4 bases and J by 5 bases, with 11 bases of the junction left unmatched. The CDR3 region has the DNA TGTGCTAGTGGTTACCCCCTTAGCGGGGGAGGGGAGACCCAGTACTTC. Protein product: CASGYPLSGGGETQYF.

This clonotype was seen more than once but under ten times. The chain joins TRBV20-1 to TRBJ1-2, with 10 bases aligning to TRBD1. The V and J ends lost 2 bases and 5 bases, in that order; junction bases with no gene match: 8. CDR1 is DFQATT and CDR2 is SNEGSKA in the germline V gene (reference sequence). CDR3 size: 15 residues. CDR3 residues: CSARPTRDRGYGYTF. In DNA form, the CDR3 reads TGCAGTGCTAGACCCACCAGGGACAGGGGATATGGCTACACCTTC.

The V gene is TRBV28, the J gene TRBJ1-2; a possible D gene is TRBD1 (6 bases). V lost 7 bases to trimming and J lost 0 bases, with 12 bases between them. Looked up from germline, CDR1 is MDHEN and CDR2 is SYDVKM. CDR3 length: 14 residues. CDR3 bases: TGTGCCAGCAAACAGGGTTCCCCTAACTATGGCTACACCTTC. Protein: CASKQGSPNYGYTF.

The gene calls are TRBV25-1 and TRBJ1-1; D is undetermined. Trimming pared 3 bases from V and 11 bases from J, leaving 10 bases between. The CDR3 extends over 11 amino acids. CDR1 MGHDK and CDR2 SYGVNS come from the germline V gene. CDR3 residues: CASSDPPRAFF. In nucleotides, the CDR3 is TGTGCCAGCAGTGACCCCCCCCGGGCTTTCTTT.

In regard to this clonotype: At one of its ends the junction is not consistent with the germline gene, which may arise from a read error. This chain connects TRBV7-3 to TRBJ1-2, with D unresolved. Germline CDR1 reads SGHTA; CDR2 reads FQGTGA. CDR3 length: 14 residues. The CDR3 reads CASSVTDAAEGYTF. The DNA of the CDR3 is TGTGCCAGCAGCGTAACCGACGCAGCAGAGGGCTACACCTTC.

V gene TRBV4-2 combines with J gene TRBJ1-5, with a weak D call TRBD1 (5 bases). Between the trimmed V and J ends, which lost 3 bases and 4 bases, there was a span of 10 bases. Germline V gene sequence: CDR1 LGHNA, CDR2 YNFKEQ. The CDR3 extends over 14 amino acids. Here the CDR3 DNA reads TGTGCCAGCAGCCACGGGACGGAGAATCAGCCCCAGCATTTT. It is translated as CASSHGTENQPQHF.

The chain is built from TRBV4-2 and TRBJ2-7; D tentatively reads TRBD1 or TRBD2 (7 bases each). The CDR3 consists of 15 residues. V lost 0 bases, J lost 3 bases, and 12 bases lay in between. Germline V gene sequence: CDR1 LGHNA, CDR2 YNFKEQ. Here the CDR3 reads CASSQETGTIYEQYF. The CDR3, as DNA: TGTGCCAGCAGCCAAGAGACAGGGACTATCTACGAGCAGTACTTC.

This clonotype occurred once. J is TRBJ1-1 and V is TRBV28; D is ambiguous. The V gene's germline CDR1 is MDHEN and CDR2 SYDVKM. The CDR3 loop spans 15 amino acids. Trimming took off 5 bases at V and 3 bases at J, with 16 bases between the two ends. The CDR3 reads CASSTSLGRHTEAFF. The CDR3 DNA reads as TGTGCCAGCAGTACCTCCTTAGGGAGGCACACTGAAGCTTTCTTT.

This clonotype was detected a few times. The CDR3 loop reads CSASELAGTYEQYF. The CDR3 DNA reads as TGCAGTGCTAGTGAACTAGCGGGGACCTACGAGCAGTACTTC. This chain uses TRBV20-1 with TRBJ2-7; 10 bases are a match to TRBD2. V trimming: 3 bases; J trimming: 2 bases; junction bases outside the gene matches: 4. This CDR3 has 14 residues. Germline V gives CDR1 DFQATT, CDR2 SNEGSKA (reference sequence).

This sequence joins TRBV14 and TRBJ2-3; TRBD1 might be the D (6 bases). The CDR3 has 17 residues. From germline, CDR1 is SGHDN and CDR2 FVKESK. V was shortened by 0 bases and J by 1 base, with 14 bases between the two germline ends. CDR3 sequence reads: CASSQDQGWVGTDTQYF. In DNA form, the CDR3 reads TGTGCCAGCAGCCAAGATCAGGGGTGGGTTGGCACAGATACGCAGTATTTT.

The rearrangement joins TRBV11-1 to TRBJ2-7, with TRBD1 matching over 7 bases. Germline CDR1 and CDR2: SGHAT and FQDESV (reference sequence). The CDR3 covers 15 residues. V shed 3 bases, J shed 2 bases, and the junction held 7 bases outside the gene matches. CDR3: CASSFATTGAYEQYF. DNA of the CDR3: TGTGCCAGCAGCTTCGCAACTACAGGGGCCTACGAGCAGTACTTC. Based on the CDR3 plus reference TRBV11-1 and TRBJ2-7, the full variable domain is EAEVAQSPRYKITEKSQAVAFWCDPISGHATLYWYRQILGQGPELLVQFQDESVVDDSQLPKDRFSAERLKGVDSTLKIQPAELGDSAMYLCASSFATTGAYEQYFGPGTRLTVT.

The chain uses TRBV20-1 and TRBJ1-5; TRBD1 aligns across 7 bases. CDR1 and CDR2 (germline): DFQATT, SNEGSKA (reference sequence). The CDR3 is 15 amino acids. Trimming cost V 4 bases and J 2 bases; bases outside gene matches: 8. In DNA form, the CDR3 reads TGCAGTGCTACCCAACAGGGGAGGGGCAATCAGCCCCAGCATTTT. Translation gives CSATQQGRGNQPQHF.

The V and J genes are TRBV7-9 and TRBJ1-2, with D perhaps matching TRBD1 (5 bases). Germline values: CDR1 SEHNR, CDR2 FQNEAQ (reference sequence). This CDR3 contains 16 residues. V gave up 2 bases and J gave up 3 bases, with 16 bases separating them. As DNA, the CDR3 is TGTGCCAGCAGCTTAATCGTGGTTGGGGCAGACTATGGCTACACCTTC. Translation: CASSLIVVGADYGYTF.